The T cell receptor beta chain under discussion was sequenced for a study of PD-1 blockade in classical Hodgkin lymphoma. Study overall: Each patient was given nivolumab 3 mg/kg through a vein every 2 weeks.

To note about this clone: What it binds is not known.

Germline CDR1 is SGHRS and CDR2 is YFSETQ. There are 13 residues in the CDR3. Trimming at V came to 0 bases and at J to 11 bases, leaving 5 bases not matched to a gene. Data came from immunoSEQ multiplex PCR; TCRdb stores just in-frame clones and leaves some out. The table records about 24,000 clones, 81% of them present only once. Relapses following autologous stem cell transplantation were seen in all patients, with brentuximab vedotin exposure varying. Study-level findings and limits: In CD4+ cells, TCR diversity went up significantly by C4D1, but in CD8+ cells it did not.

The source was peripheral blood mononuclear cells (PBMCs), collected before the second cycle of nivolumab. The chain recombines TRBV5-1 with TRBJ2-1; TRBD2 aligns across 7 bases. The clonotype comes from a human donor with classical Hodgkin lymphoma. This chain's CDR3 is CASSLGPSGKQFF. CDR3 in DNA: TGCGCCAGCAGCTTGGGTCCTAGCGGCAAGCAGTTCTTC.